These 27 T cell receptor beta chains came from one sample sequenced in a study of cytomegalovirus exposure and HLA in healthy donors. Repertoires were generated with immunoSEQ multiplex PCR, while TCRdb's copy carries only in-frame clones and drops some. Among a few hundred thousand clones listed, approximately 80% were seen once. The sequencing input was PBMCs. Receptors were obtained from a woman younger than 45 in good health and CMV-seropositive.

V usage is TRBV7-9 and J usage is TRBJ1-1, with TRBD1 as a possible D gene (6 bases). The CDR3 length is 17 residues. The germline V gene has CDR1 SEHNR and CDR2 FQNEAQ (reference sequence). The V end was cut by 0 bases, the J end by 1 base, with 15 bases between. The CDR3 nucleotides read TGTGCCAGCAGCTTAGCCTGGTTAGGGGGACAGAACACTGAAGCTTTCTTT. Protein product: CASSLAWLGGQNTEAFF. The whole variable domain, remainder taken from reference TRBV7-9 and TRBJ1-1, is DTGVSQNPRHKITKRGQNVTFRCDPISEHNRLYWYRQTLGQGPEFLTYFQNEAQLEKSRLLSDRFSAERPKGSFSTLEIQRTEQGDSAMYLCASSLAWLGGQNTEAFFGQGTRLTVV.

This clone was recorded once. One end of the junction is discordant with germline, which a read error may explain. The chain combines TRBV18 with TRBJ1-1, with a weak D call TRBD1 (5 bases). The CDR3 covers 14 residues. Germline lookup yields CDR1 KGHSH and CDR2 LQKENI. CDR3 loop: CASAPGQGGRDAFF. The DNA for the CDR3 is TGTGCCAGCGCACCAGGTCAAGGCGGTCGGGACGCTTTCTTT.

The chain uses TRBV2 and TRBJ2-3; 7 bases fit TRBD1. J gave up 4 bases and V 7 bases, and 2 bases lay outside the gene matches. CDR3 length: 12 amino acids. Germline V lookup: CDR1 SNHLY, CDR2 FYNNEI. As DNA, the CDR3 is TGTGCCAGCAAGGGGGCGGCAGATACGCAGTATTTT. As protein: CASKGAADTQYF.

The J gene is TRBJ1-1, the V gene TRBV6-1; TRBD1 matches 10 bases. The CDR3 extends over 15 amino acids. Germline CDR1 is MNHNS and CDR2 is SASEGT. V lost 6 bases and J lost 5; bases outside the gene matches: 9. The CDR3 protein is CASRPNRQGATEAFF. CDR3 sequence (DNA): TGTGCCAGCAGGCCCAACCGACAGGGGGCGACTGAAGCTTTCTTT.

The chain has TRBV5-4 and TRBJ2-2; 7 bases align to TRBD1. Germline-derived CDR1 and CDR2 are SGHNT and YYREEE (reference sequence). The length of the CDR3 is 16 residues. The V gene end was trimmed by 5 bases and the J gene end by 6 bases; junction bases not matched to a gene: 13. The CDR3 DNA sequence: TGTGCCAGCAGACTCCGACAGGGTGAAAGGCCCGGGGAGCTGTTTTTT. Amino acid sequence: CASRLRQGERPGELFF.

This clone was seen a few times. The chain is built from TRBV5-1 and TRBJ1-2, with 8 bases aligning to TRBD1. CDR3 length: 13 amino acids. Trimming removed 3 bases from V and 8 bases from J; junction bases left unmatched: 6. Germline-derived CDR1 and CDR2 are SGHRS and YFSETQ. In nucleotides, the CDR3 is TGCGCCAGCAGCTCCGGACAGGGCGGAGGCTACACCTTC. This translates into CASSSGQGGGYTF.

This clone was counted between two and nine times. This rearrangement joins TRBV25-1 to TRBJ1-2; 8 bases are a match to TRBD1. CDR3 size: 13 residues. Losses at the gene ends were 2 bases for V and 8 bases for J; bases not matched to a gene: 4. CDR1 is MGHDK, CDR2 SYGVNS, per germline. CDR3 in DNA: TGTGCCAGCAGTGAACCGGGACAGGAGGGCTACACCTTC. Residues: CASSEPGQEGYTF.

This chain links TRBV25-1 with TRBJ1-1; D is perhaps TRBD1 (6 bases). From germline, CDR1 is MGHDK and CDR2 SYGVNS. The CDR3 runs to 14 residues. Trimming left V 1 base short and J 4 bases short, with 10 bases between. The CDR3 here is CASSESGQPTEAFF. The CDR3 DNA sequence: TGTGCCAGCAGTGAATCAGGACAGCCCACTGAAGCTTTCTTT.

This clone came up once. The chain is built from TRBV4-3 and TRBJ2-1; D gene unclear. This CDR3 has 15 amino acids. CDR1 is LGHNA, CDR2 YSLEER, per germline. The V gene lost 0 bases and the J gene lost 4 bases, with 10 bases spanning the gap. The CDR3: CASSQDRSRYNEQFF. In DNA form, the CDR3 reads TGCGCCAGCAGCCAAGATAGGTCCAGGTACAATGAGCAGTTCTTC.

This chain connects TRBV11-2 to TRBJ1-1, with 12 bases that match TRBD1. Germline V gene data show CDR1 as SGHAT and CDR2 as FQNNGV. This CDR3 has 16 residues. The V gene end was trimmed by 5 bases and the J gene end by 4 bases; junction bases not matched to a gene: 8. CDR3 amino acids: CASSQGQGALSTEAFF. The CDR3 DNA sequence: TGTGCCAGCAGCCAGGGACAGGGGGCGCTTAGCACTGAAGCTTTCTTT.

V is TRBV4-1 and J is TRBJ2-2, with 9 bases fitting TRBD1. The CDR3 has 18 residues. Unmatched junction bases numbered 6, after V lost 1 base and J lost 0 bases. Germline V gene data show CDR1 as MGHRA and CDR2 as YSYEKL. For the CDR3, the DNA is TGCGCCAGCAGCCAAGTTCAGGACAGGGGTTCGAACACCGGGGAGCTGTTTTTT. This gives the protein CASSQVQDRGSNTGELFF.

The V gene is TRBV21-1, the J gene TRBJ2-7; the table's D call, TRBD1, was not checked against the DNA. TRBV21-1 is flagged as a pseudogene. The CDR3 has 16 residues. The CDR3 is CASSPPDRVCSYEQYF. The CDR3 DNA reads TGTGCCAGCAGCCCCCCCGACAGAGTATGCTCCTACGAGCAGTACTTC.

CDR3 sequence reads: CASSHVGTGELFF. The CDR3 region has the DNA TGCGCCAGCAGCCACGTAGGAACCGGGGAGCTGTTTTTT. The chain is built from TRBV4-3 and TRBJ2-2; no clear D gene. Germline CDR1 is LGHNA and CDR2 is YSLEER. Trimming cost V 3 bases and J 5 bases, with 7 bases left between them. The CDR3 extends over 13 amino acids.

V gene TRBV5-1 combines with J gene TRBJ2-7; D perhaps matches TRBD2 (5 bases). The CDR3 is 14 amino acids. The V end lost 8 bases, the J end lost 3 bases, and 18 bases lay between the germline ends. Germline V gene data show CDR1 as SGHRS and CDR2 as YFSETQ. The CDR3 protein is CASSGGQEFYEQYF. CDR3 sequence (DNA): TGCGCCAGTTCGGGCGGGCAAGAGTTCTACGAGCAGTACTTC.

Points on this clone: At the DNA level, this CDR3 is encoded by other sequences in the same sample as well. This chain connects TRBV5-1 to TRBJ2-5; the D gene is possibly TRBD1 (6 bases). The CDR3 has 14 amino acids. V lost 0 bases and J 1 base, leaving 7 bases between the germline ends. Germline V CDR1 and CDR2: SGHRS, YFSETQ. The CDR3 region has the DNA TGCGCCAGCAGCTTGGGGACAGTCCAAGAGACCCAGTACTTC. It translates to CASSLGTVQETQYF.

The chain has TRBV27 and TRBJ2-1, with 10 bases that match TRBD1. Germline CDR1 is MNHEY and CDR2 is SMNVEV (reference sequence). V shed 6 bases and J 5 bases; nucleotides not matched to a gene: 7. The CDR3 loop spans 15 amino acids. The CDR3 loop is CASSGPGQGHNEQFF. In DNA, the CDR3 is TGTGCCAGCAGCGGCCCGGGACAGGGGCACAATGAGCAGTTCTTC.

In nucleotides, the CDR3 is TGTGCCATCAGTGACCCAGATCCCAAGAACACCGGGGAGCTGTTTTTT. It encodes CAISDPDPKNTGELFF. The chain employs TRBV10-3 and TRBJ2-2; D is unresolved. The CDR3 extends over 16 amino acids. Trimming stripped 3 bases from V and 1 base from J, with 12 bases between. Germline V gives CDR1 ENHRY, CDR2 SYGVKD.

V is TRBV27 and J is TRBJ1-2; D is uncertain. The CDR3 contains 14 residues. The germline gives CDR1 MNHEY, CDR2 SMNVEV (reference sequence). V gave up 5 bases and J gave up 4 bases, with 14 bases separating them. The CDR3 DNA reads as TGTGCCAGCAGTATCCTCGGACCCCCCTATGGCTACACCTTC. Translated: CASSILGPPYGYTF.

This clone was observed once. The chain has TRBV7-6 and TRBJ1-4; 8 nucleotides match TRBD1. This CDR3 has 15 amino acids. Germline CDR1 reads SGHVS; CDR2 reads FNYEAQ. V lost 6 bases to trimming and J lost 7 bases; unmatched junction nucleotides: 10. The CDR3 bases are TGTGCCAGCAGTCTCGGACAGGGATGGGGTGAAAAACTGTTTTTT. Translated, it gives CASSLGQGWGEKLFF.

This clone was observed once. The V gene is TRBV28, the J gene TRBJ2-1; 12 nucleotides agree with TRBD2. This CDR3 has 14 amino acids. V was clipped by 6 bases and J by 8 bases; unmatched bases: 5. CDR1 and CDR2 from the germline V gene are MDHEN and SYDVKM. The chain's CDR3 is CASRRTSGNYEQFF. DNA for the CDR3: TGTGCCAGCAGGAGGACTAGCGGGAATTATGAGCAGTTCTTC.

V usage is TRBV6-5 and J usage is TRBJ1-4, with TRBD1 matching over 7 bases. The CDR3 is made up of 14 amino acids. Germline trimming cut 7 bases from V and 8 bases from J; bases unmatched to any gene: 10. Germline V gene data show CDR1 as MNHEY and CDR2 as SVGAGI. Here the CDR3 reads CASKVQGTSEKLFF. The CDR3 region has the DNA TGTGCCAGCAAGGTACAGGGGACCTCGGAAAAACTGTTTTTT.

The chain links TRBV6-5 to TRBJ2-1, with no clear D. The CDR3 spans 12 residues. Germline lookup yields CDR1 MNHEY and CDR2 SVGAGI. Trimming cost V 5 bases and J 9 bases, with 11 bases left between them. CDR3 DNA sequence: TGTGCCAGCAGTCCCCCGTCGAGTGAGCAGTTCTTC. Its protein product is CASSPPSSEQFF.

The chain is built from TRBV13 and TRBJ1-5; 8 bases map to TRBD1. Trimming cost V 5 bases and J 5 bases; bases outside gene matches: 8. Germline loops: CDR1 PRHDT, CDR2 FYEKMQ (reference sequence). The CDR3 contains 15 residues. The DNA for the CDR3 is TGTGCCAGCAGCCTCGGACAGGGAGGGGATCAGCCCCAGCATTTT. It translates to CASSLGQGGDQPQHF. The whole variable domain, filled in from reference TRBV13 and TRBJ1-5, reads AAGVIQSPRHLIKEKRETATLKCYPIPRHDTVYWYQQGPGQDPQFLISFYEKMQSDKGSIPDRFSAQQFSDYHSELNMSSLELGDSALYFCASSLGQGGDQPQHFGDGTRLSIL.

V is TRBV9 and J is TRBJ1-1, with TRBD1 as a possible D gene (5 bases). CDR1 and CDR2 from the germline V gene are SGDLS and YYNGEE. The CDR3 length is 13 residues. V was trimmed by 4 bases and J by 7 bases, leaving 14 bases between them. The CDR3 bases are TGTGCCAGCAGCAGGGGTGGACGGTTTGAAGCTTTCTTT. Protein product: CASSRGGRFEAFF.

The rearrangement joins TRBV19 to TRBJ1-2, with unresolved D. V shed 3 bases and J shed 4 bases, with 18 bases lying between them. This CDR3 is built from 16 residues. Germline-derived CDR1 and CDR2 are LNHDA and SQIVND (reference sequence). The CDR3 loop reads CASSILPGWRSYGYTF. CDR3 DNA: TGTGCCAGTAGTATCCTACCTGGTTGGCGCTCCTATGGCTACACCTTC.

V is TRBV25-1 and J is TRBJ1-1; D not resolved. Trimming stripped 6 bases from V and 0 bases from J, with 2 bases between. The germline V gene encodes CDR1 MGHDK and CDR2 SYGVNS. CDR3 length: 11 amino acids. As DNA, the CDR3 is TGTGCCAGCAGAATGAACACTGAAGCTTTCTTT. It specifies CASRMNTEAFF.

The chain uses TRBV28 and TRBJ2-1, with 9 bases identical to TRBD2. V dropped 8 bases and J dropped 4; count of bases not matched to a gene: 6. The germline V gene has CDR1 MDHEN and CDR2 SYDVKM. The CDR3 has 14 residues. The CDR3 region has the DNA TGTGCCAGCGGCCGGACTAGCGTATACAATGAGCAGTTCTTC. This codes for CASGRTSVYNEQFF.